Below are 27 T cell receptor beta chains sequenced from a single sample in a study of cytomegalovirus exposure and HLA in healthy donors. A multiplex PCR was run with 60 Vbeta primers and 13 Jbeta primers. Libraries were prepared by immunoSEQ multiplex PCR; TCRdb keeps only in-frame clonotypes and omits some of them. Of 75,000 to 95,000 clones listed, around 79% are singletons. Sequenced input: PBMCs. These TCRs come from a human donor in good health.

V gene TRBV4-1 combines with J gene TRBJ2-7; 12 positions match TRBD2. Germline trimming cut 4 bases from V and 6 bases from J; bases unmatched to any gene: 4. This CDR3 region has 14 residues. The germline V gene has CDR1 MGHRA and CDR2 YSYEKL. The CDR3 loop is CASSPGLAGTEQYF. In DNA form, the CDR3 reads TGCGCCAGCAGCCCCGGACTAGCGGGGACCGAGCAGTACTTC.

The chain's CDR3 is CASSYSGQSYEQYF. In nucleotides, the CDR3 is TGTGCCAGCAGTTACTCGGGGCAGTCCTACGAGCAGTACTTC. The chain recombines TRBV6-6 with TRBJ2-7; D may be TRBD1 (5 bases). Trimming removed 0 bases from V and 1 base from J, with 7 bases in between. Germline CDR1 reads MNHNY; CDR2 reads SVGAGI (reference sequence). The CDR3 is 14 residues long.

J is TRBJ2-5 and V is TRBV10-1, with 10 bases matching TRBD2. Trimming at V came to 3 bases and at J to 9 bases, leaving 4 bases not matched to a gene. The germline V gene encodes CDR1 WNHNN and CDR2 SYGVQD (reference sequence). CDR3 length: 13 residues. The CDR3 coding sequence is TGCGCCAGCAGTGATCAGCGGGAGGGGCCCCAGTACTTC. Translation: CASSDQREGPQYF.

CDR3 sequence reads: CASRRPGTIGEKLFF. The CDR3 coding sequence is TGTGCCAGTAGGAGACCAGGGACAATCGGGGAAAAACTGTTTTTT. This chain connects TRBV6-1 to TRBJ1-4; maybe TRBD1 (6 bases). Trimming removed 9 bases from V and 8 bases from J, with 22 bases in between. CDR1 and CDR2 (germline): MNHNS, SASEGT. The CDR3 is made up of 15 amino acids.

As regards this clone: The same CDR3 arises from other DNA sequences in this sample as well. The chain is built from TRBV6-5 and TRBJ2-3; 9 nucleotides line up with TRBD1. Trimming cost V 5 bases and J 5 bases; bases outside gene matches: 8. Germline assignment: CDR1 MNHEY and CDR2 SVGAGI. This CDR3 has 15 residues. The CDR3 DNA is TGTGCCAGCAGTCTTACAGGGGGCGCCGGAGATACGCAGTATTTT. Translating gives CASSLTGGAGDTQYF.

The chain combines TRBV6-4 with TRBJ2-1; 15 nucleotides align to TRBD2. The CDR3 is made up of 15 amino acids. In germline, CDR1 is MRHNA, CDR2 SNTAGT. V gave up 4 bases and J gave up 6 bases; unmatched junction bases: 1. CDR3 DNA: TGTGCCAGCAGTGGGACTAGCGGGGGGGCCAATGAGCAGTTCTTC. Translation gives CASSGTSGGANEQFF.

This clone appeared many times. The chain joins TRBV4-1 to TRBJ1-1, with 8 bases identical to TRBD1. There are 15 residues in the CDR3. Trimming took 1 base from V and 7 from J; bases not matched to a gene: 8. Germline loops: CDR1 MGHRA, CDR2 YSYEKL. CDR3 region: CASSQVQTGDHEAFF. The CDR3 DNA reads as TGCGCCAGCAGCCAAGTTCAGACAGGGGACCATGAAGCTTTCTTT.

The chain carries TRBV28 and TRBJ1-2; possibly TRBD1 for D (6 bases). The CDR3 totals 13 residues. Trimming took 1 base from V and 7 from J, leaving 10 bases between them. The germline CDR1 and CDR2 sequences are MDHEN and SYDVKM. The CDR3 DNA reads TGTGCCAGCAGTTTATCACAGGGAATTGGCTACACCTTC. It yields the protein CASSLSQGIGYTF.

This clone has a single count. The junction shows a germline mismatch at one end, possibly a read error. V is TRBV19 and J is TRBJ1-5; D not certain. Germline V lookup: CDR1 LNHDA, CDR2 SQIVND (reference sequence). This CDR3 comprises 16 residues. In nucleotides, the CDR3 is TGTGCCAGTAGTTCGGATGCGGGCTATAGCAATCAGCCCCAGAATTTT. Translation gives CASSSDAGYSNQPQNF.

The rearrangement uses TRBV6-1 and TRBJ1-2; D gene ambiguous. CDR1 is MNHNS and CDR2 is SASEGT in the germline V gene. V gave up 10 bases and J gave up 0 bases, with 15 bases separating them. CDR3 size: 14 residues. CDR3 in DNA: TGTGCCACTCGAACCCTTACAGCTAACTATGGCTACACCTTC. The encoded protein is CATRTLTANYGYTF.

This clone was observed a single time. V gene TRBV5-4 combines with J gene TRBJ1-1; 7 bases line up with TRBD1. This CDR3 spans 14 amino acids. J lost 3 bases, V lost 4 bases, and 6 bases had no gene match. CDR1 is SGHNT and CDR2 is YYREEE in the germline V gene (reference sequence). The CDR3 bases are TGTGCCAGCAGCCCGCGAGGGGGCCACACTGAAGCTTTCTTT. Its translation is CASSPRGGHTEAFF.

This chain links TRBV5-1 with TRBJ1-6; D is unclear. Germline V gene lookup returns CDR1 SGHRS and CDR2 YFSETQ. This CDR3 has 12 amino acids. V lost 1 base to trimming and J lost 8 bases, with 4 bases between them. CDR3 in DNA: TGCGCCAGCAGCTTGCCAGATTCACCCCTCCACTTT. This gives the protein CASSLPDSPLHF. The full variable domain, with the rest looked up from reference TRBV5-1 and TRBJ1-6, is KAGVTQTPRYLIKTRGQQVTLSCSPISGHRSVSWYQQTPGQGLQFLFEYFSETQRNKGNFPGRFSGRQFSNSRSEMNVSTLELGDSALYLCASSLPDSPLHFGNGTRLTVT.

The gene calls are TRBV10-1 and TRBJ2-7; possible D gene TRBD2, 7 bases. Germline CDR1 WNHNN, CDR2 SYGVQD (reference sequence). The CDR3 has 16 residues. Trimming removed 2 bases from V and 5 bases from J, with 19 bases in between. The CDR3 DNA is TGCGCCAGCAGTGAGGGGTCGTCGGGGGGCGGCCACGAGCAGTACTTC. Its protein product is CASSEGSSGGGHEQYF.

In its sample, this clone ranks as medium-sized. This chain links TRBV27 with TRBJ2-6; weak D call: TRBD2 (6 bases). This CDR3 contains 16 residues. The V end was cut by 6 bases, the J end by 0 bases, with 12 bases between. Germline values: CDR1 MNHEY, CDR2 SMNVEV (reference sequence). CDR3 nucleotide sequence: TGTGCCAGCAGCCTAACCGGGAGCTCTGGGGCCAACGTCCTGACTTTC. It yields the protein CASSLTGSSGANVLTF.

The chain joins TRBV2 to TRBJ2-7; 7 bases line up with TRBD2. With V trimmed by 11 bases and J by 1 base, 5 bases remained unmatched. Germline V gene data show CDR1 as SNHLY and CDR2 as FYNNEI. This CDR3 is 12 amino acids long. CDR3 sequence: CAAREESYEQYF. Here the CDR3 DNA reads TGTGCCGCCCGGGAGGAGTCCTACGAGCAGTACTTC.

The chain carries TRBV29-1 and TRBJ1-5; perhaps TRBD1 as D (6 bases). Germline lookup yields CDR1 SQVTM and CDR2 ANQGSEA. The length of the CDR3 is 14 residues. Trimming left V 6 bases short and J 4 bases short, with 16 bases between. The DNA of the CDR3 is TGCAGCGTAAAATCGGACAGCAGTAATCAGCCCCAGCATTTT. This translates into CSVKSDSSNQPQHF.

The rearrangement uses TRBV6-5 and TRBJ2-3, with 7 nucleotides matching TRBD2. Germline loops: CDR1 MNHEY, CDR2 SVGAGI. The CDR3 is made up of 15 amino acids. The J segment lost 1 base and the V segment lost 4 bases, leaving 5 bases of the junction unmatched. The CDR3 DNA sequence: TGTGCCAGCAGTTTGGGGACTACCGGCACAGATACGCAGTATTTT. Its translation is CASSLGTTGTDTQYF.

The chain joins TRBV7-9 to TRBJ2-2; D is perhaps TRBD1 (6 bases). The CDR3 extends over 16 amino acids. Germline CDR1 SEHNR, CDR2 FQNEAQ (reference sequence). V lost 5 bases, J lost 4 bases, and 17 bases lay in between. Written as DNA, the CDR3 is TGTGCCAGCAGCCACCTATTACAGGGAAGCACCGGGGAGCTGTTTTTT. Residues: CASSHLLQGSTGELFF.

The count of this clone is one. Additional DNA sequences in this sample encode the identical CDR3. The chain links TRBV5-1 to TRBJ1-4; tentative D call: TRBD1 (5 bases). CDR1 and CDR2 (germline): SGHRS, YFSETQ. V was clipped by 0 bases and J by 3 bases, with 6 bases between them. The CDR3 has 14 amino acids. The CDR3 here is CASSLEGANEKLFF. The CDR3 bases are TGCGCCAGCAGCTTGGAAGGGGCTAATGAAAAACTGTTTTTT. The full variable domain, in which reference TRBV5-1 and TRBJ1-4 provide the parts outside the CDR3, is KAGVTQTPRYLIKTRGQQVTLSCSPISGHRSVSWYQQTPGQGLQFLFEYFSETQRNKGNFPGRFSGRQFSNSRSEMNVSTLELGDSALYLCASSLEGANEKLFFGSGTQLSVL.

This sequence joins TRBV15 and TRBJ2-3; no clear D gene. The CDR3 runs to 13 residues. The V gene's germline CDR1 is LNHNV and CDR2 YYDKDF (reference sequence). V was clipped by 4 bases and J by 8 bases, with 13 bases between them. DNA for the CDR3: TGTGCCACCAGCACCGAAGGCTGGGCTACGCAGTATTTT. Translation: CATSTEGWATQYF.

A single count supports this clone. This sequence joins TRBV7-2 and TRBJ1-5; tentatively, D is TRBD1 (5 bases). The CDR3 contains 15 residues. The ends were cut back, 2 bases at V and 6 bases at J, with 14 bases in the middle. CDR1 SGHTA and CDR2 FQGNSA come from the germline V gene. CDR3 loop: CASSLWAGISQPQHF. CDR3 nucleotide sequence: TGTGCCAGCAGCTTATGGGCAGGGATTAGTCAGCCCCAGCATTTT.

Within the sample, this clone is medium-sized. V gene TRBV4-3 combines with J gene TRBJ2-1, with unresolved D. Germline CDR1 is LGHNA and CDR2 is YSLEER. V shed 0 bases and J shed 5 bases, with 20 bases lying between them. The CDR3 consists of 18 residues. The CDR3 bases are TGCGCCAGCAGCCAAGAAGGAGAGAGTTCCCGCTTAGACAATGAGCAGTTCTTC. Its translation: CASSQEGESSRLDNEQFF.

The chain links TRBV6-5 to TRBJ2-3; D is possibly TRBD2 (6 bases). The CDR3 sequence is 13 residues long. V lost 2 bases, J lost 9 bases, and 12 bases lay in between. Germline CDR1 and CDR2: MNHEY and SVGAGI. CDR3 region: CASSYDLRGTQYF. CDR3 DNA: TGTGCCAGCAGTTACGACCTACGGGGGACGCAGTATTTT.

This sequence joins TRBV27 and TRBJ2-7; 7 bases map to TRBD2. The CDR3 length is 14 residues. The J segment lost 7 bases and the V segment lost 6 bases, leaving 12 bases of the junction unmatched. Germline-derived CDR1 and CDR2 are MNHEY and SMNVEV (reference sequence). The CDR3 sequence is CASRAGRSFREQYF. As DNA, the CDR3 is TGTGCCAGCAGGGCCGGGAGGTCATTCAGGGAGCAGTACTTC.

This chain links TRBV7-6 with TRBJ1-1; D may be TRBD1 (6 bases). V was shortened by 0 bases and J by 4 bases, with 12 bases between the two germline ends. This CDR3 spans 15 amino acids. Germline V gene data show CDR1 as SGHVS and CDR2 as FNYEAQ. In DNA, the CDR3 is TGTGCCAGCAGCTTAGCGGGGGGGCCTGGCACTGAAGCTTTCTTT. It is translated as CASSLAGGPGTEAFF. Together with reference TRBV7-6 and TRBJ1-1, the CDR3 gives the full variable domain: GAGVSQSPRYKVTKRGQDVALRCDPISGHVSLYWYRQALGQGPEFLTYFNYEAQQDKSGLPNDRFSAERPEGSISTLTIQRTEQRDSAMYRCASSLAGGPGTEAFFGQGTRLTVV.

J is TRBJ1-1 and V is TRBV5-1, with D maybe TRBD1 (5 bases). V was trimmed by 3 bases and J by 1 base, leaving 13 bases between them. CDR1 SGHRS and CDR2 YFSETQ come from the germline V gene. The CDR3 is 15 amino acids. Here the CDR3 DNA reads TGCGCCAGCAGCTGGGAACCCGGGGGGAACACTGAAGCTTTCTTT. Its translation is CASSWEPGGNTEAFF.

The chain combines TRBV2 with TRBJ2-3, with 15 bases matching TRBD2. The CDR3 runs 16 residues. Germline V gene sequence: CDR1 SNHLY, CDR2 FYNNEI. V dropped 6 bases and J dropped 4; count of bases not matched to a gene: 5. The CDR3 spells CASRGLAGGWADTQYF. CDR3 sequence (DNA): TGTGCCAGCAGAGGACTAGCGGGGGGGTGGGCAGATACGCAGTATTTT.